These 27 T cell receptor beta chains share one sample of origin, sequenced in a study of blood T cells in healthy people across ages (dated by TCRdb to between 2014 and 2017). Library construction relied on 5' RACE. The sample was run on an Illumina HiSeq 2500. A second PCR of roughly 7 to 11 cycles was performed with a sample-barcoded 5' primer and a J-beta primer mix. Using fastp at Q25 and MiXCR, TCRdb reprocessed the public reads and kept productive beta chains. Rows matching on CDR3 protein sequence are summarized as one entry with the most common DNA and genes. For this sample there are hundreds of thousands of distinct CDR3 sequences; 20% to 25% appear just once. The top ten clonotypes cover approximately 3.7% of the sample. The specimen sequenced was blood. Receptors were obtained from an older man in good health.

A few counts support this clonotype. The chain recombines TRBV7-3 with TRBJ2-2; TRBD2 matches 10 bases. Trimming took 2 bases from V and 6 from J; bases not matched to a gene: 6. Looked up from germline, CDR1 is SGHTA and CDR2 is FQGTGA. The CDR3 spans 16 residues. The CDR3 sequence is CASSLLAGVFPGELFF. As DNA, the CDR3 is TGTGCCAGCAGCTTACTAGCGGGAGTATTTCCCGGGGAGCTGTTTTTT.

This clonotype was seen a handful of times. The V and J genes are TRBV9 and TRBJ2-5, with 9 bases aligning to TRBD2. The DNA end lines up better with TRBJ2-1; the J call may be wrong. Germline CDR1 and CDR2: SGDLS and YYNGEE. The CDR3 runs to 16 residues. CDR3 sequence: CASSVDGGLARSEQFF. CDR3 nucleotide sequence: TGTGCCAGCAGCGTAGATGGGGGACTAGCCCGGAGTGAGCAGTTCTTC.

As regards this clonotype: Since a much larger clone is just one base distant, this may be a read error. The conserved phenylalanine or tryptophan normally closing the CDR3 is absent here, so this likely arose from a read error. The CDR3 is CASSVEGQSEQYL. For the CDR3, the DNA is TGTGCCAGCAGCGTAGAGGGTCAGAGCGAGCAGTACCTC. This chain uses TRBV9 with TRBJ2-7, with no clear D. Germline values: CDR1 SGDLS, CDR2 YYNGEE. Trimming stripped 0 bases from V and 6 bases from J, with 10 bases between. This CDR3 spans 13 amino acids.

This chain connects TRBV5-1 to TRBJ1-1; 11 bases are shared with TRBD1. V gave up 4 bases and J gave up 4 bases; unmatched junction bases: 9. Germline assignment: CDR1 SGHRS and CDR2 YFSETQ. The CDR3 extends over 16 amino acids. The CDR3 DNA is TGCGCCAGCAGCCAGGCGGGACAGGGGGGTAGCACTGAAGCTTTCTTT. Protein product: CASSQAGQGGSTEAFF.

This clonotype was observed a few times. The chain couples TRBV15 to TRBJ2-4; 7 bases fit TRBD1. Germline V lookup: CDR1 LNHNV, CDR2 YYDKDF (reference sequence). The CDR3 totals 19 residues. Trimming at V came to 5 bases and at J to 1 base, leaving 17 bases not matched to a gene. DNA for the CDR3: TGTGCCACCAGCTCCTTCCACCGCAGGGGGTTAGAGGCCAAAAACATTCAGTACTTC. Translated, it gives CATSSFHRRGLEAKNIQYF.

The CDR3 region is CASRGQTYYNEQFF. The CDR3 DNA reads as TGTGCCAGCAGGGGGCAAACTTACTACAATGAGCAGTTCTTC. The chain couples TRBV6-5 to TRBJ2-1; a weak D match, TRBD1 (5 bases). Germline CDR1 is MNHEY and CDR2 is SVGAGI. The CDR3 length is 14 residues. The V end lost 6 bases, the J end lost 3 bases, and 12 bases lay between the germline ends.

The gene calls are TRBV20-1 and TRBJ2-7; TRBD2 is a possible D gene (6 bases). The V end lost 0 bases, the J end lost 3 bases, and 18 bases lay between the germline ends. This CDR3 comprises 16 residues. Germline-derived CDR1 and CDR2 are DFQATT and SNEGSKA (reference sequence). CDR3 bases: TGCAGTGCTAGAGATTACCGGGCCGGAGGGAGCTACGAGCAGTACTTC. It is translated as CSARDYRAGGSYEQYF.

The chain recombines TRBV6-5 with TRBJ2-7, with 8 bases lining up with TRBD2. In germline, CDR1 is MNHEY, CDR2 SVGAGI. This CDR3 has 15 residues. V shed 7 bases, J shed 5 bases, and the junction held 13 bases outside the gene matches. Written as DNA, the CDR3 is TGTGCCAGCACCATCAGCGGGAGCTCATCCCACGAGCAGTACTTC. Residues: CASTISGSSSHEQYF.

This clonotype was counted only a few times. The chain links TRBV9 to TRBJ1-4; unclear D gene. Germline-derived CDR1 and CDR2 are SGDLS and YYNGEE. This CDR3 has 15 residues. The V end lost 0 bases, the J end lost 1 base, and 7 bases lay between the germline ends. The CDR3 DNA follows: TGTGCCAGCAGCGTAGGTGAGGGAACTAATGAAAAACTGTTTTTT. Protein: CASSVGEGTNEKLFF. The full variable domain, in which reference TRBV9 and TRBJ1-4 provide the parts outside the CDR3, is DSGVTQTPKHLITATGQRVTLRCSPRSGDLSVYWYQQSLDQGLQFLIQYYNGEERAKGNILERFSAQQFPDLHSELNLSSLELGDSALYFCASSVGEGTNEKLFFGSGTQLSVL.

This clonotype was observed a few times. The rearrangement uses TRBV12-3 or TRBV12-4 and TRBJ2-2; D may match TRBD1 or TRBD2 (5 bases each). V dropped 6 bases and J dropped 0 bases, with 14 bases sitting between them. This CDR3 has 16 amino acids. The CDR3 loop is CASSLLPGPNTGELFF. CDR3 in DNA: TGTGCCAGCAGCTTACTACCGGGACCGAACACCGGGGAGCTGTTTTTT.

The table lists this clonotype with a few counts. V and J are TRBV7-2 and TRBJ2-3; D is ambiguous. Germline CDR1 is SGHTA and CDR2 is FQGNSA. CDR3 size: 14 residues. V lost 2 bases, J lost 2 bases, and 8 bases lay in between. In DNA form, the CDR3 reads TGTGCCAGCAGCTTATATGGCCCCACAGATACGCAGTATTTT. It specifies CASSLYGPTDTQYF. Variable domain in full (rest from reference TRBV7-2 and TRBJ2-3): GAGVSQSPSNKVTEKGKDVELRCDPISGHTALYWYRQSLGQGLEFLIYFQGNSAPDKSGLPSDRFSAERTGGSVSTLTIQRTQQEDSAVYLCASSLYGPTDTQYFGPGTRLTVL.

This clonotype was seen more than once but under ten times. The V and J genes are TRBV12-3 or TRBV12-4 and TRBJ2-7; 7 nucleotides match TRBD1. The CDR3 is 14 amino acids. Germline trimming cut 5 bases from V and 4 bases from J; bases unmatched to any gene: 8. CDR3 loop: CASSTGTEGYEQYF. Here the CDR3 DNA reads TGTGCCAGCAGTACCGGGACAGAGGGGTACGAGCAGTACTTC.

The rearrangement uses TRBV5-6 and TRBJ2-7; the D is unclear. CDR3 length equals 13 residues. Germline V gene sequence: CDR1 SGHDT, CDR2 YYEEEE. Trimming removed 4 bases from V and 2 bases from J, with 10 bases in between. CDR3 bases: TGTGCCAGCAGCAGCAGCCAAACCTACGAGCAGTACTTC. Translating it yields CASSSSQTYEQYF.

The sample holds a few counts of this clonotype. The CDR3 protein is CASSWTSGRVQETQYF. DNA of the CDR3: TGTGCCAGCAGTTGGACTAGCGGGAGGGTCCAAGAGACCCAGTACTTC. The V call is TRBV28, the J call TRBJ2-5; 15 bases are a match to TRBD2. J was trimmed by 1 base and V by 4 bases; bases with no gene match: 1. There are 16 residues in the CDR3. Germline CDR1 MDHEN, CDR2 SYDVKM.

This clonotype occurred a few times. The chain joins TRBV28 to TRBJ2-6; D may be TRBD1 or TRBD2 (5 bases each). Trimming removed 3 bases from V and 4 bases from J, with 16 bases in between. Germline lookup yields CDR1 MDHEN and CDR2 SYDVKM. The CDR3 runs 17 residues. CDR3 sequence reads: CASSFAGSSPGANVLTF. CDR3 nucleotides: TGTGCCAGCAGTTTTGCAGGGAGTTCCCCGGGGGCCAACGTCCTGACTTTC.

The V call is TRBV12-3 or TRBV12-4, the J call TRBJ2-5; D assignment may be TRBD1 or TRBD2 (5 bases each). The end of the DNA is better explained by TRBJ2-1, so the J call may be wrong. The CDR3 extends over 16 amino acids. The CDR3 nucleotides read TGTGCCAGCAGTTTGGGACCCCTGGGCGGCCACAATGAGCAGTTCTTC. This sequence encodes CASSLGPLGGHNEQFF.

The table lists this clonotype with a few counts. V usage is TRBV7-9 and J usage is TRBJ2-7, with a possible D match to TRBD2 (6 bases). Germline CDR1 reads SEHNR; CDR2 reads FQNEAQ (reference sequence). This CDR3 has 12 amino acids. V lost 3 bases to trimming and J lost 4 bases, with 7 bases between them. CDR3 nucleotide sequence: TGTGCCAGCAGCTTTCGGGAGTACGAGCAGTACTTC. Protein: CASSFREYEQYF.

This clonotype showed up just a few times. The V and J genes are TRBV29-1 and TRBJ1-1; no clear D gene. Germline CDR1 reads SQVTM; CDR2 reads ANQGSEA. The CDR3 extends over 11 amino acids. V was trimmed by 2 bases and J by 3 bases, leaving 4 bases between them. The CDR3 loop is CSVERYTEAFF. CDR3 nucleotides: TGCAGCGTTGAAAGGTACACTGAAGCTTTCTTT. The whole variable domain, remainder taken from reference TRBV29-1 and TRBJ1-1, is SAVISQKPSRDICQRGTSLTIQCQVDSQVTMMFWYRQQPGQSLTLIATANQGSEATYESGFVIDKFPISRPNLTFSTLTVSNMSPEDSSIYLCSVERYTEAFFGQGTRLTVV.

The chain recombines TRBV6-5 with TRBJ1-2; D perhaps matches TRBD1 (5 bases). Deletions cut 5 bases from V and 7 bases from J, with 14 bases between. From germline, CDR1 is MNHEY and CDR2 SVGAGI. This CDR3 is 13 amino acids long. CDR3 coding DNA: TGTGCCAGCAGTCCCCAGGGAATGGGTGGCTACACCTTC. Encoded protein: CASSPQGMGGYTF.

The J gene is TRBJ1-1, the V gene TRBV9; D may be TRBD1 (5 bases). V shed 2 bases and J shed 5 bases, with 13 bases lying between them. Per the germline V gene, CDR1 is SGDLS and CDR2 is YYNGEE. The CDR3 length is 14 residues. CDR3 sequence: CASSVGGIGTEAFF. In DNA, the CDR3 is TGTGCCAGCAGCGTTGGGGGGATAGGAACTGAAGCTTTCTTT.

The chain carries TRBV5-1 and TRBJ1-6, with D maybe TRBD1 (5 bases). In germline, CDR1 is SGHRS, CDR2 YFSETQ. The germline V and J ends were trimmed by 0 bases and 0 bases, with 10 bases remaining between them. This CDR3 has 17 residues. CDR3 bases: TGCGCCAGCAGCTTGGCCCCGGGGGACTCCTATAATTCACCCCTCCACTTT. Translated: CASSLAPGDSYNSPLHF.

The chain recombines TRBV6-5 with TRBJ1-5; D call uncertain. Trimming stripped 4 bases from V and 0 bases from J, with 10 bases between. The CDR3 totals 15 residues. CDR1 is MNHEY, CDR2 SVGAGI, per germline. The CDR3 here is CASSFSRSSNQPQHF. CDR3 DNA: TGTGCCAGCAGTTTTTCCCGGAGTAGCAATCAGCCCCAGCATTTT.

The gene calls are TRBV12-3 or TRBV12-4 and TRBJ2-7; 8 bases align to TRBD1. The CDR3 covers 14 residues. With 5 bases clipped from V and 5 bases from J, the junction kept 8 bases outside the gene matches. CDR3 in DNA: TGTGCCAGCAGTCCCAGGACAGGGAAGAACGAGCAGTACTTC. Encoded protein: CASSPRTGKNEQYF.

This clonotype was seen only a few times. The chain employs TRBV5-1 and TRBJ1-2; D is ambiguous. Germline assignment: CDR1 SGHRS and CDR2 YFSETQ. V lost 4 bases and J lost 4, with 14 bases in between. The CDR3 runs 14 residues. The chain's CDR3 is CASSPEQSGYGYTF. Written as DNA, the CDR3 is TGCGCCAGCAGCCCCGAACAATCGGGCTATGGCTACACCTTC.

This chain connects TRBV12-3 or TRBV12-4 to TRBJ1-5; TRBD1 agrees at 7 bases. The CDR3 is 14 residues long. J lost 5 bases, V lost 6 bases, and 7 bases had no gene match. Here the CDR3 DNA reads TGTGCCAGCAGCCAGGGACAGTTAGATCAGCCCCAGCATTTT. It is translated as CASSQGQLDQPQHF.

The table lists this clonotype with a few counts. This chain uses TRBV4-1 with TRBJ1-1; 7 bases line up with TRBD1. V dropped 0 bases and J dropped 3; count of bases not matched to a gene: 7. The CDR3 spans 16 residues. Germline V gene data show CDR1 as MGHRA and CDR2 as YSYEKL. This chain's CDR3 is CASSQDPTGKHTEAFF. The CDR3, as DNA: TGCGCCAGCAGCCAAGATCCGACAGGGAAGCACACTGAAGCTTTCTTT.

This clonotype was seen a handful of times. The V gene is TRBV3-1, the J gene TRBJ2-5, with D perhaps TRBD2 (6 bases). TRBJ2-7 matches the DNA end more closely, so the J call is doubtful. The CDR3 has 14 residues. CDR1 is LGHDT, CDR2 YNNKEL, per germline (reference sequence). The DNA of the CDR3 is TGTGCCAGCAGTCCTGGGGGGAACTCCTACGAGCAGTACTTC. This gives the protein CASSPGGNSYEQYF.